A selection of T cell receptor beta chains follows, all from one sample in a study of T cell changes during pregnancy in multiple sclerosis. This table comes from immunoSEQ multiplex PCR, and its TCRdb copy is limited to in-frame clones, with some not included. The sample comprises under 70,000 clones, around 92% of which are singletons, and just under 2% rests with the top ten. Source: peripheral blood, taken in the third trimester of pregnancy. The origin of the receptors is a female donor in good health, enrolled as a control in a pregnancy study. Each CDR3 is given with its conserved first and last residue. A D gene is named only where the DNA matches it firmly.

v_call d_call cdr3_aa
TRBV28 . CASSLPGGSSYEQYF
TRBV7-9 TRBD2 CASSLVTSGSYF
TRBV5-1 TRBD1 CASRTGTANTEAFF
TRBV6-1 . CASKRSAARETQYF
TRBV15 . CATSRVRAETSTDTQYF
TRBV27 TRBD2 CASSSIRTSGVRNTGELFF
TRBV14 TRBD1 CASGQGKGQYF
TRBV2 . CAIKKQGSEKLFF
TRBV7-3 TRBD2 CASSSAGGADTQYF
TRBV7-2 . CASRTRSTSYNEQFF
TRBV6-1 . CASTQGQARYEQYF